Listed below are T cell receptor beta chains from one sample, sequenced in a study of control samples from healthy donors and cancer patients. Generated by immunoSEQ multiplex PCR, the TCRdb table keeps only in-frame clones and is missing some. The sample yields tens of thousands of clones, around 92% seen once. The sequenced sample was blood. Receptors were obtained from a man aged 50 to 59 in good health. The CDR3 runs from the conserved cysteine through the conserved F or W. The order of the fields is D gene, J gene, V gene, CDR3 protein, CDR3 DNA. The D gene is left open where the match is weak.

d_call: .
j_call: TRBJ2-7
v_call: TRBV20-1
cdr3_aa: CSASRSASYEQYF
cdr3_nt: TGCAGTGCTAGTCGGTCAGCGTCCTACGAGCAGTACTTC

d_call: .
j_call: TRBJ1-6
v_call: TRBV5-4
cdr3_aa: CASRSGTLNSPLHF
cdr3_nt: TGTGCCAGCAGGAGCGGGACTCTAAATTCACCCCTCCACTTT

d_call: TRBD1
j_call: TRBJ1-2
v_call: TRBV10-1
cdr3_aa: CASSESFRDRNYGYTF
cdr3_nt: TGCGCCAGCAGTGAGTCTTTCCGGGACAGGAACTATGGCTACACCTTC

d_call: .
j_call: TRBJ1-2
v_call: TRBV29-1
cdr3_aa: CSVEEGLGRSYYGYTF
cdr3_nt: TGCAGCGTTGAAGAGGGCTTAGGGAGGTCTTACTATGGCTACACCTTC

d_call: TRBD1
j_call: TRBJ1-5
v_call: TRBV6-5
cdr3_aa: CASSLRGGGGEAQHF
cdr3_nt: TGTGCCAGCAGCCTTCGAGGTGGAGGGGGCGAGGCCCAGCATTTT

d_call: TRBD2
j_call: TRBJ2-1
v_call: TRBV5-4
cdr3_aa: CASSSPGLEKKNEQFF
cdr3_nt: TGTGCCAGCAGCTCCCCGGGACTAGAAAAGAAAAATGAGCAGTTCTTC

d_call: .
j_call: TRBJ1-1
v_call: TRBV14
cdr3_aa: CASSQYREDTEAFF
cdr3_nt: TGTGCCAGCAGCCAATACAGGGAGGACACTGAAGCTTTCTTT

d_call: .
j_call: TRBJ2-7
v_call: TRBV6-1
cdr3_aa: CASSEATSYEQYF
cdr3_nt: TGTGCCAGCAGTGAAGCAACGTCCTACGAGCAGTACTTC

d_call: .
j_call: TRBJ1-6
v_call: TRBV19
cdr3_aa: CASKAGQSNSPLHF
cdr3_nt: TGTGCCAGTAAGGCGGGACAAAGTAATTCACCCCTCCACTTT

d_call: .
j_call: TRBJ2-7
v_call: TRBV10-2
cdr3_aa: CASSDSLGGKFSYEQYF
cdr3_nt: TGCGCCAGCAGTGATTCCCTCGGGGGCAAGTTCTCCTACGAGCAGTACTTC

d_call: .
j_call: TRBJ1-1
v_call: TRBV27
cdr3_aa: CASSPGGLNTEAFF
cdr3_nt: TGTGCCAGCAGTCCCGGGGGATTGAACACTGAAGCTTTCTTT

d_call: .
j_call: TRBJ2-5
v_call: TRBV6-6
cdr3_aa: CASKEYQETQYF
cdr3_nt: TGTGCCAGCAAGGAGTACCAAGAGACCCAGTACTTC

d_call: .
j_call: TRBJ1-1
v_call: TRBV15
cdr3_aa: CATSKAWVAGSAEAFF
cdr3_nt: TGTGCCACCAGCAAGGCCTGGGTCGCGGGGAGCGCTGAAGCTTTCTTT